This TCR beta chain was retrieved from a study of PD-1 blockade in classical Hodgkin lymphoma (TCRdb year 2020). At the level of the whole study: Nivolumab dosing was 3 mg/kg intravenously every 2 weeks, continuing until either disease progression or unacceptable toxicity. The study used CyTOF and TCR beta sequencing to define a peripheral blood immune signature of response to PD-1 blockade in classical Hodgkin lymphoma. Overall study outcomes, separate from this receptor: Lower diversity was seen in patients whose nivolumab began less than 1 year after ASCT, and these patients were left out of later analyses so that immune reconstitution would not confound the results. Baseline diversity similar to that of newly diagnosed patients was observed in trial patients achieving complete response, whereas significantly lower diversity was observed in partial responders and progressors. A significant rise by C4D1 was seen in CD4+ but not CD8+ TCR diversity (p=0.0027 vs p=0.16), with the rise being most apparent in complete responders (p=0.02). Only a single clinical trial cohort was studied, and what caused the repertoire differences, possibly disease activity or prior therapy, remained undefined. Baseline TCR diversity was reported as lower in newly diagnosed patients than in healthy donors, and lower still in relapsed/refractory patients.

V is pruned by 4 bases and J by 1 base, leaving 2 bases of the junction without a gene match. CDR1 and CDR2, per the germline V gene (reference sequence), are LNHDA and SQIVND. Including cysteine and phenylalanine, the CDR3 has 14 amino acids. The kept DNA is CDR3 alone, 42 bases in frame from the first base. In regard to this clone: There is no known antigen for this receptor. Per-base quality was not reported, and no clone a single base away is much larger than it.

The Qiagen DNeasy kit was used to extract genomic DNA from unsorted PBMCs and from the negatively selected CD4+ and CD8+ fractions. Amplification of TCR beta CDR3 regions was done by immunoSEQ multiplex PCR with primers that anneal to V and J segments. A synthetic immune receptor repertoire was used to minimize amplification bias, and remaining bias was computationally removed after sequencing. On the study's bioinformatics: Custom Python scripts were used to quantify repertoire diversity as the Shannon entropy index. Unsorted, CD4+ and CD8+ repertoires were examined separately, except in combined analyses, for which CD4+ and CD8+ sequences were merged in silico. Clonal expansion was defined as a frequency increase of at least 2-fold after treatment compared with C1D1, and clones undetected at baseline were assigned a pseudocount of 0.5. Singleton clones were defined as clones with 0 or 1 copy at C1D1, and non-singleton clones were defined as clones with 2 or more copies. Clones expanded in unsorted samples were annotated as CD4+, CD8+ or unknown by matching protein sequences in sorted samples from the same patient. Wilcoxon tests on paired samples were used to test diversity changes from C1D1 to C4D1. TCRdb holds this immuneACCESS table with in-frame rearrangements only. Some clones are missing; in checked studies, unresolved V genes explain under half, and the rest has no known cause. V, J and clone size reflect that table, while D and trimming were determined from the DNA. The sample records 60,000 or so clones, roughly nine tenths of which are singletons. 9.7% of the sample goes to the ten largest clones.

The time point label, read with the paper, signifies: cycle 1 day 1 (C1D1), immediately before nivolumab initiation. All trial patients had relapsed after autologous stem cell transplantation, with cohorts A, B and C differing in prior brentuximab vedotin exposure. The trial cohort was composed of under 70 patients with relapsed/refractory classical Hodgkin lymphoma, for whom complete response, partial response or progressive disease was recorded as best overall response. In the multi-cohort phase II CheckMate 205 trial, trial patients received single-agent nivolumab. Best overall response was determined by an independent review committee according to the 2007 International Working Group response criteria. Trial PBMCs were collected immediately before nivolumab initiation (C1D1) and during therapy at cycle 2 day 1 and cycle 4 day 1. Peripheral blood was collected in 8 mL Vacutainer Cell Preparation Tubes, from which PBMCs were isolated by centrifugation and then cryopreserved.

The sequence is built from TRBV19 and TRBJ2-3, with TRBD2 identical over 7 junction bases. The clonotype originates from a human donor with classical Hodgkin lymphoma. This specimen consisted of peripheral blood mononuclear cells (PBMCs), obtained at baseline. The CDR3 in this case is CASSTRGGTDTQYF. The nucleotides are TGTGCCAGTAGTACCCGGGGGGGCACAGATACGCAGTATTTT.